These 14 T cell receptor beta chains originate from one sample sequenced in a study of cytomegalovirus exposure and HLA in healthy donors. The PCR contained 60 Vbeta and 13 Jbeta primers. The protocol was immunoSEQ multiplex PCR, while the TCRdb copy is restricted to in-frame clones and leaves out a portion. Seen here are around 100,000 clones, 6% to 9% observed once, and the top ten hold 2.3%. What was sequenced was PBMCs. Source of these receptors: a man over 45 in good health and CMV-seronegative.

V gene TRBV27 combines with J gene TRBJ1-2, with 7 bases lining up with TRBD1. Germline V gives CDR1 MNHEY, CDR2 SMNVEV (reference sequence). This CDR3 spans 14 amino acids. Unmatched junction bases numbered 4, after V lost 2 bases and J lost 4 bases. The CDR3 nucleotides read TGTGCCAGCAGTTTAAGGGGACAGCGCTATGGCTACACCTTC. Its translation: CASSLRGQRYGYTF.

This clone appeared a few times. The rearrangement links TRBV28 to TRBJ1-5, with TRBD1 matching over 7 bases. The germline gives CDR1 MDHEN, CDR2 SYDVKM. Trimming at V came to 6 bases and at J to 5 bases, leaving 10 bases not matched to a gene. CDR3 length equals 15 residues. CDR3 amino acids: CASSQRQGFDQPQHF. For the CDR3, the DNA is TGTGCCAGCAGCCAAAGACAGGGTTTTGATCAGCCCCAGCATTTT. Full variable domain (rest looked up from reference TRBV28 and TRBJ1-5): DVKVTQSSRYLVKRTGEKVFLECVQDMDHENMFWYRQDPGLGLRLIYFSYDVKMKEKGDIPEGYSVSREKKERFSLILESASTNQTSMYLCASSQRQGFDQPQHFGDGTRLSIL.

The sample holds a few counts of this clone. CDR3 sequence reads: CASSPGSGEEEQFF. The CDR3 DNA sequence: TGCGCCAGCAGCCCCGGTAGCGGGGAAGAAGAGCAGTTCTTC. The chain has TRBV5-1 and TRBJ2-1; 8 positions agree with TRBD2. CDR1 and CDR2 (germline): SGHRS, YFSETQ. The ends lost 4 bases at V and 10 bases at J; junction bases unmatched: 10. The CDR3 is 14 amino acids.

This chain joins TRBV19 and TRBJ1-5, with 7 nucleotides matching TRBD1. CDR1 and CDR2 from the germline V gene are LNHDA and SQIVND (reference sequence). The CDR3 has 14 amino acids. After removal of 5 bases from V and 4 bases from J, the junction contained 5 bases not matched to a gene. The CDR3 region has the DNA TGTGCCAGTAGTCCCAGGGGGTTAAATCAGCCCCAGCATTTT. It codes for CASSPRGLNQPQHF.

The sample holds a few counts of this clone. J is TRBJ2-1 and V is TRBV5-1, with TRBD2 matching 10 bases. The length of the CDR3 is 15 residues. After removal of 0 bases from V and 8 bases from J, the junction contained 5 bases not matched to a gene. CDR1 is SGHRS and CDR2 is YFSETQ in the germline V gene. CDR3 sequence (DNA): TGCGCCAGCAGCTTGGTAGCGGGAGGAAGGGATGAGCAGTTCTTC. Residues: CASSLVAGGRDEQFF.

This chain uses TRBV28 with TRBJ1-1; no firm D call. Germline assignment: CDR1 MDHEN and CDR2 SYDVKM. The CDR3 extends over 13 amino acids. Trimming removed 8 bases from V and 4 bases from J, with 14 bases in between. Here the CDR3 reads CASLPGIGTEAFF. The CDR3 bases are TGTGCCAGCCTCCCAGGCATAGGCACTGAAGCTTTCTTT.

In this sample, this clone turned up a few times. The chain has TRBV4-1 and TRBJ2-1, with 10 bases fitting TRBD1. The CDR3 runs to 13 residues. CDR1 and CDR2 from the germline V gene are MGHRA and YSYEKL. J lost 7 bases, V lost 4 bases, and 1 base had no gene match. For the CDR3, the DNA is TGCGCCAGCAGCCGGGACAGGGGTAATGAGCAGTTCTTC. It translates to CASSRDRGNEQFF.

This sequence joins TRBV18 and TRBJ1-2; TRBD1 aligns across 9 bases. The CDR3 has 16 amino acids. The ends lost 3 bases at V and 5 bases at J; junction bases unmatched: 10. CDR1 KGHSH and CDR2 LQKENI come from the germline V gene. CDR3 sequence (DNA): TGTGCCAGCTCACCTAACCCGGGACAGGGCTATTATGGCTACACCTTC. Protein sequence: CASSPNPGQGYYGYTF. The whole variable domain, filled in from reference TRBV18 and TRBJ1-2, reads NAGVMQNPRHLVRRRGQEARLRCSPMKGHSHVYWYRQLPEEGLKFMVYLQKENIIDESGMPKERFSAEFPKEGPSILRIQQVVRGDSAAYFCASSPNPGQGYYGYTFGSGTRLTVV.

V usage is TRBV7-9 and J usage is TRBJ1-4, with D perhaps TRBD1 (6 bases). Germline CDR1 reads SEHNR; CDR2 reads FQNEAQ (reference sequence). The CDR3 has 15 amino acids. V was cut by 6 bases and J by 4 bases, with 15 bases left in between. The CDR3 nucleotides read TGTGCCAGCAGGGAACCAGGGGTAGATAATGAAAAACTGTTTTTT. Translating gives CASREPGVDNEKLFF.

The chain uses TRBV28 and TRBJ2-2; no definite D call. Trimming removed 5 bases at V and 5 bases at J, with 9 bases between. The CDR3 extends over 13 amino acids. Germline values: CDR1 MDHEN, CDR2 SYDVKM. This CDR3 is CASSPYSTGELFF. The CDR3 DNA is TGTGCCAGCAGTCCCTATTCTACCGGGGAGCTGTTTTTT.

This clone was seen a handful of times. This rearrangement joins TRBV9 to TRBJ1-2; D unresolved. Trimming cost V 3 bases and J 0 bases, with 12 bases left between them. The germline V gene has CDR1 SGDLS and CDR2 YYNGEE. This CDR3 has 15 residues. In DNA form, the CDR3 reads TGTGCCAGCAGCGGGGCCAGCTTCGCTAACTATGGCTACACCTTC. Protein sequence: CASSGASFANYGYTF.

This clone was picked up a small number of times. J is TRBJ1-6 and V is TRBV5-1, with TRBD1 identical over 7 bases. Germline CDR1 and CDR2: SGHRS and YFSETQ. The CDR3 is 14 residues long. With 6 bases clipped from V and 7 bases from J, the junction kept 7 bases outside the gene matches. The CDR3 nucleotides are TGCGCCAGCACATCCGGGACAGCCAATTCACCCCTCCACTTT. Protein: CASTSGTANSPLHF.

V gene TRBV11-3 combines with J gene TRBJ2-7; weak D call: TRBD2 (5 bases). From germline, CDR1 is SGHNT and CDR2 YENEEA. The CDR3 runs 14 residues. Trimming stripped 1 base from V and 3 bases from J, with 10 bases between. The CDR3 loop is CASSLGGLSYEQYF. CDR3 DNA sequence: TGTGCCAGCAGCTTAGGAGGACTGAGCTACGAGCAGTACTTC.

The chain carries TRBV2 and TRBJ2-3, with TRBD2 identical over 14 bases. CDR3 size: 15 residues. With V trimmed by 6 bases and J by 5 bases, 4 bases remained unmatched. The V gene's germline CDR1 is SNHLY and CDR2 FYNNEI. For the CDR3, the DNA is TGTGCCAGCAGGGTGGGACTAGCGGGGGTAGATACGCAGTATTTT. Amino acid sequence: CASRVGLAGVDTQYF. The whole variable domain, filled in from reference TRBV2 and TRBJ2-3, reads EPEVTQTPSHQVTQMGQEVILRCVPISNHLYFYWYRQILGQKVEFLVSFYNNEISEKSEIFDDQFSVERPDGSNFTLKIRSTKLEDSAMYFCASRVGLAGVDTQYFGPGTRLTVL.